These 26 T cell receptor beta chains were sequenced from one sample in a study of neurological immune-mediated disorders. MiXCR was run by TCRdb on the 5' RACE reads, yielding one entry per CDR3 protein. The profile covers approximately 29,000 distinct CDR3 sequences, with approximately 12% appearing a single time and less than 9.5% taken by the ten largest. The specimen sequenced was PBMCs. The receptors here all came from a man aged 55-75 years in good health.

Ten or more counts support this clonotype. The chain employs TRBV9 and TRBJ1-1; D is perhaps TRBD1 (6 bases). V dropped 4 bases and J dropped 6 bases, with 16 bases sitting between them. Per germline, CDR1 SGDLS and CDR2 YYNGEE. The CDR3 has 14 residues. CDR3: CASSTSGQSPEAFF. For the CDR3, the DNA is TGTGCCAGCAGCACTAGCGGACAGTCGCCTGAAGCTTTCTTT. Full variable domain (remainder filled in from reference TRBV9 and TRBJ1-1): DSGVTQTPKHLITATGQRVTLRCSPRSGDLSVYWYQQSLDQGLQFLIQYYNGEERAKGNILERFSAQQFPDLHSELNLSSLELGDSALYFCASSTSGQSPEAFFGQGTRLTVV.

There are many counts of this clonotype. The chain links TRBV20-1 to TRBJ1-5, with D possibly being TRBD1 (5 bases). CDR1 and CDR2 from the germline V gene are DFQATT and SNEGSKA (reference sequence). The CDR3 is 17 residues long. V was cut by 0 bases and J by 5 bases, with 20 bases left in between. CDR3 loop: CSARDDFWTSLDQPQHF. CDR3 in DNA: TGCAGTGCTAGAGATGATTTTTGGACATCACTGGATCAGCCCCAGCATTTT.

This clonotype came up many times. The chain combines TRBV10-3 with TRBJ2-2; D is unresolved. CDR1 and CDR2 from the germline V gene are ENHRY and SYGVKD. The CDR3 totals 13 residues. V was clipped by 8 bases and J by 6 bases, with 13 bases between them. This chain's CDR3 is CAIEPGSSGELFF. The CDR3 bases are TGTGCCATCGAGCCCGGGTCTTCCGGGGAGCTGTTTTTT.

This clonotype was recorded at least ten times. V gene TRBV5-1 combines with J gene TRBJ2-7; 7 bases map to TRBD2. With 3 bases clipped from V and 1 base from J, the junction kept 4 bases outside the gene matches. Germline V gives CDR1 SGHRS, CDR2 YFSETQ. The CDR3 is 14 amino acids. The CDR3 bases are TGCGCCAGCAGCTCTGGACTAGATTCCTACGAGCAGTACTTC. Its protein is CASSSGLDSYEQYF.

A word on this clonotype: Germline is not matched at one junction end, which may reflect a read error. The rearrangement links TRBV7-3 to TRBJ2-2, with D possibly TRBD2 on 5 matching bases. Germline lookup yields CDR1 SGHTA and CDR2 FQGTGA. The CDR3 length is 15 residues. The CDR3 DNA reads as TGTGCCAGTAGCCCCGGGGATCGGCACACCGGGGAGCTGGTTTTT. It is translated as CASSPGDRHTGELVF.

Regarding this clonotype: The germline gene is not matched at one end of the junction; a read error may be the cause. The chain is built from TRBV3-1 and TRBJ2-3; D is perhaps TRBD1 (6 bases). The CDR3 covers 15 residues. Per germline, CDR1 LGHDT and CDR2 YNNKEL (reference sequence). Here the CDR3 reads CDSSPSRAGADTQYF. The DNA for the CDR3 is TGTGACAGCAGCCCGTCTAGAGCAGGGGCGGATACGCAGTATTTT.

By sample fraction, this clonotype is medium-sized (0.01 to 0.1%). The J gene is TRBJ1-2, the V gene TRBV10-3; a weak D match, TRBD1 (5 bases). Trimming shortened V by 4 bases and J by 6 bases, and 15 bases separated the two germline ends. The CDR3 spans 14 residues. CDR1 and CDR2 (germline): ENHRY, SYGVKD. CDR3 bases: TGTGCCATCAGTGCGGCCCGGGGGATGGATGGCTACACCTTC. It translates to CAISAARGMDGYTF.

A few counts support this clonotype. This sequence joins TRBV11-2 and TRBJ2-7; 9 positions agree with TRBD2. The CDR3 has 15 amino acids. The V gene end was trimmed by 5 bases and the J gene end by 9 bases; junction bases not matched to a gene: 14. Germline values: CDR1 SGHAT, CDR2 FQNNGV. The CDR3: CASSQTVAGAHVQYF. CDR3 coding DNA: TGTGCCAGCAGCCAGACTGTAGCGGGAGCCCACGTGCAGTACTTC. Drawing the rest from reference TRBV11-2 and TRBJ2-7, the complete variable domain is EAGVAQSPRYKIIEKRQSVAFWCNPISGHATLYWYQQILGQGPKLLIQFQNNGVVDDSQLPKDRFSAERLKGVDSTLKIQPAKLEDSAVYLCASSQTVAGAHVQYFGPGTRLTVT.

This clonotype was detected ten times or more. The CDR3 loop is CSAGAGGPTDTQYF. Here the CDR3 DNA reads TGCAGTGCAGGGGCAGGGGGTCCCACAGATACGCAGTATTTT. This chain uses TRBV20-1 with TRBJ2-3; TRBD1 aligns across 7 bases. The CDR3 is 14 amino acids. The V segment lost 6 bases and the J segment 2 bases; nucleotides outside the gene matches: 8. CDR1 DFQATT and CDR2 SNEGSKA come from the germline V gene (reference sequence).

This clonotype has a count of ten or more. The chain uses TRBV28 and TRBJ1-2, with 11 nucleotides matching TRBD1. The CDR3 runs 16 residues. V shed 5 bases and J 7 bases; nucleotides not matched to a gene: 12. Germline CDR1 and CDR2: MDHEN and SYDVKM. For the CDR3, the DNA is TGTGCCAGCAGTGCGACCCTAGGACAGGGGGCCTTTGGCTACACCTTC. This encodes CASSATLGQGAFGYTF.

V usage is TRBV7-2 and J usage is TRBJ2-7; weak D call: TRBD2 (6 bases). Trimming removed 2 bases at V and 6 bases at J, with 11 bases between. This CDR3 is 13 amino acids long. The germline V gene has CDR1 SGHTA and CDR2 FQGNSA. The CDR3, as DNA: TGTGCCAGCAGCTTAAAGGCCGGGGGCGAGCAGTACTTC. This gives the protein CASSLKAGGEQYF. The full variable domain, rest sourced from reference TRBV7-2 and TRBJ2-7, is GAGVSQSPSNKVTEKGKDVELRCDPISGHTALYWYRQSLGQGLEFLIYFQGNSAPDKSGLPSDRFSAERTGGSVSTLTIQRTQQEDSAVYLCASSLKAGGEQYFGPGTRLTVT.

This clonotype was seen at least ten times. The chain carries TRBV6-2 or TRBV6-3 and TRBJ2-7; 10 bases agree with TRBD1. V was clipped by 6 bases and J by 5 bases; unmatched bases: 10. The CDR3 covers 15 residues. Germline loops: CDR1 MNHEY, CDR2 SVGEGT. This CDR3 is CASSGGQGVVDEQYF. The CDR3 DNA is TGTGCCAGCAGCGGCGGACAGGGGGTAGTGGACGAGCAGTACTTC.

This clonotype was counted many times. The rearrangement joins TRBV7-2 to TRBJ1-1, with no clear D. This CDR3 contains 14 residues. The V end lost 1 base, the J end lost 0 bases, and 6 bases lay between the germline ends. Germline CDR1 and CDR2: SGHTA and FQGNSA. The CDR3 DNA follows: TGTGCCAGCAGCTTAGAAATCATGAACACTGAAGCTTTCTTT. Amino acid sequence: CASSLEIMNTEAFF.

This clonotype was observed many times. This rearrangement joins TRBV5-1 to TRBJ2-1, with 7 bases that match TRBD2. The length of the CDR3 is 16 residues. V lost 2 bases and J lost 0; bases outside the gene matches: 5. CDR1 is SGHRS, CDR2 YFSETQ, per germline. The DNA for the CDR3 is TGCGCCAGCAGCTTTACGGCGGGGGTCTCCTACAATGAGCAGTTCTTC. Translated, it gives CASSFTAGVSYNEQFF.

Ten or more counts support this clonotype. The rearrangement joins TRBV29-1 to TRBJ2-1; 13 nucleotides align to TRBD2. V was clipped by 4 bases and J by 6 bases; unmatched bases: 6. The germline V gene encodes CDR1 SQVTM and CDR2 ANQGSEA. CDR3 size: 15 residues. For the CDR3, the DNA is TGCAGCGTTGGGCGACTAGCGGGAGGTGTCAATGAGCAGTTCTTC. It encodes CSVGRLAGGVNEQFF.

This clonotype was counted at least ten times. CDR3 region: CASSYVGELFF. The CDR3 DNA reads TGCGCCAGCAGCTATGTAGGGGAGCTGTTTTTT. V and J are TRBV10-2 and TRBJ2-2; D unclear. CDR3 length: 11 residues. V was cut by 6 bases and J by 8 bases, with 7 bases left in between. The germline V gene encodes CDR1 WSHSY and CDR2 SAAADI.

This clonotype was detected ten times or more. The V call is TRBV7-2, the J call TRBJ1-3; TRBD1 is a possible D gene (6 bases). The CDR3 sequence is 14 residues long. CDR1 and CDR2 (germline): SGHTA, FQGNSA. Trimming pared 2 bases from V and 6 bases from J, leaving 11 bases between. This CDR3 is CASSLSGAPNTIYF. CDR3 nucleotides: TGTGCCAGCAGCTTATCAGGGGCTCCAAACACCATATATTTT.

This clonotype occurred many times. The V call is TRBV7-2, the J call TRBJ2-7, with unresolved D. Looked up from germline, CDR1 is SGHTA and CDR2 is FQGNSA. The CDR3 is 12 residues long. Deletions cut 5 bases from V and 3 bases from J, with 8 bases between. CDR3 in DNA: TGTGCCAGCAGCGGGGTGAACTACGAGCAGTACTTC. Encoded protein: CASSGVNYEQYF.

This clonotype was observed many times. This chain links TRBV28 with TRBJ1-5, with D tentatively TRBD1 (6 bases). The CDR3 length is 14 residues. The V end was cut by 2 bases, the J end by 7 bases, with 12 bases between. Germline V CDR1 and CDR2: MDHEN, SYDVKM. CDR3 DNA: TGTGCCAGCAGTTTAGGGCAGGGGAAACAGCCCCAGCATTTT. It is translated as CASSLGQGKQPQHF.

At least ten counts were recorded for this clonotype. The CDR3 DNA reads TGTGCCAGCAGTTTTGAAGGGGCCTACGAGCAGTACTTC. This gives the protein CASSFEGAYEQYF. The V call is TRBV28, the J call TRBJ2-7; a weak D match, TRBD1 (5 bases). The CDR3 spans 13 residues. The germline V gene has CDR1 MDHEN and CDR2 SYDVKM. Between the trimmed V and J ends, which lost 3 bases and 2 bases, there was a span of 8 bases.

This clonotype was detected many times. The rearrangement uses TRBV7-9 and TRBJ2-7, with 7 bases lining up with TRBD1. The germline V gene has CDR1 SEHNR and CDR2 FQNEAQ (reference sequence). CDR3 size: 14 residues. Trimming cost V 11 bases and J 0 bases; bases outside gene matches: 10. The CDR3 here is CAPQFGTDSYEQYF. In DNA, the CDR3 is TGTGCCCCCCAATTCGGGACAGACTCCTACGAGCAGTACTTC. Looking up the rest from reference TRBV7-9 and TRBJ2-7 gives the full variable domain: DTGVSQNPRHKITKRGQNVTFRCDPISEHNRLYWYRQTLGQGPEFLTYFQNEAQLEKSRLLSDRFSAERPKGSFSTLEIQRTEQGDSAMYLCAPQFGTDSYEQYFGPGTRLTVT.

This clonotype was seen ten or more times. V gene TRBV7-9 combines with J gene TRBJ2-1, with 10 bases identical to TRBD2. With V trimmed by 5 bases and J by 5 bases, 6 bases remained unmatched. Looked up from germline, CDR1 is SEHNR and CDR2 is FQNEAQ (reference sequence). The CDR3 has 15 residues. The CDR3 DNA is TGTGCCAGCAGCCGGGGACTAGCGCTAGACAATGAGCAGTTCTTC. Translated, it gives CASSRGLALDNEQFF.

This clonotype was counted ten times or more. The rearrangement joins TRBV6-6 to TRBJ2-1; TRBD2 agrees at 11 bases. Germline CDR1 is MNHNY and CDR2 is SVGAGI (reference sequence). The junction had 15 bases not matched to a gene; V was cut back by 8 bases and J by 9 bases. The CDR3 is 16 amino acids. The CDR3 nucleotides read TGTGCCAGCTACCTGTCCCTAGCGGGAGGTGCGGGTGAGCAGTTCTTC. Translation: CASYLSLAGGAGEQFF.

Many counts were recorded for this clonotype. The genes are TRBV6-5 and TRBJ1-2; tentatively, D is TRBD1 (6 bases). CDR3 length: 14 residues. Between the trimmed V and J ends, which lost 6 bases and 3 bases, there was a span of 14 bases. Germline CDR1 MNHEY, CDR2 SVGAGI. The CDR3 protein is CASSPTGGYYGYTF. The CDR3 DNA follows: TGTGCCAGCAGCCCGACAGGAGGGTACTATGGCTACACCTTC.

As regards this clonotype: A read error may produce the germline difference seen at one junction end. This sequence joins TRBV29-1 and TRBJ2-5; 7 bases line up with TRBD1. Per the germline V gene, CDR1 is SQVTM and CDR2 is ANQGSEA. The length of the CDR3 is 13 residues. CDR3 protein: CSGSGQVQDTQYF. The CDR3 nucleotides read TGCAGCGGCTCTGGACAGGTACAAGATACCCAGTACTTC. The variable domain in full, with the rest retrieved from reference TRBV29-1 and TRBJ2-5, is SAVISQKPSRDICQRGTSLTIQCQVDSQVTMMFWYRQQPGQSLTLIATANQGSEATYESGFVIDKFPISRPNLTFSTLTVSNMSPEDSSIYLCSGSGQVQDTQYFGPGTRLLVL.

This clonotype came up many times. V usage is TRBV6-5 and J usage is TRBJ2-1; a weak D match, TRBD2 (5 bases). CDR3 length equals 13 residues. Germline V CDR1 and CDR2: MNHEY, SVGAGI. V lost 2 bases, J lost 9 bases, and 11 bases lay in between. CDR3 region: CASSYRPRGEQFF. DNA of the CDR3: TGTGCCAGCAGTTACAGACCTCGGGGTGAGCAGTTCTTC.